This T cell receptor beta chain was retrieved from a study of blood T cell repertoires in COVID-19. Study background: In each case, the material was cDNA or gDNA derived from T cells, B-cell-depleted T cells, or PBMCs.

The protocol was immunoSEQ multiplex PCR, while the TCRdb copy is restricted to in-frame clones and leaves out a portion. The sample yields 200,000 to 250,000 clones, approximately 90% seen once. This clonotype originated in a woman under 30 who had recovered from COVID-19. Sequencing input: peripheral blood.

CDR3 amino acids: CASSVSEAYEQYF. The DNA for the CDR3 is TGTGCCAGCAGCGTGTCAGAGGCCTACGAGCAGTACTTC. This chain joins TRBV9 and TRBJ2-7, with D uncertain. This CDR3 has 13 amino acids. The V and J ends lost 2 bases and 2 bases respectively, with 8 bases between them. The germline CDR1 and CDR2 sequences are SGDLS and YYNGEE.